This is a list of T cell receptor beta chains from one sample in a study of blood T cells in healthy people across ages. TCRdb re-derived calls from the 5' RACE reads in MiXCR, one entry per CDR3 protein. Here the sample spans 700,000 or so distinct CDR3 sequences, approximately 40% being singletons. Input material: blood. Receptor source: an elderly man in good health. Each CDR3 is given without its conserved first and last residue. Fields, in order: V gene, CDR3 protein.

TRBV25-1 | ASSEYGKNNEQF
TRBV29-1 | SVSESGLSTEKLF
TRBV27 | ASSSRDRVSPSTDTQY
TRBV3-1 | ASSLRTSGWNTGELF
TRBV25-1 | ASSEFWGTGFEKLF
TRBV25-1 | ASSAYRGRRTEAF
TRBV5-1 | ASSSESPSTDTQY
TRBV3-1 | ASSQARSGYGYT
TRBV7-2 | ASSIGGDRVYGYT
TRBV4-2 | ASSQVGTGELF
TRBV20-1 | SARGGQGVDGNQPQH
TRBV20-1 | SAAIGDTQY
TRBV5-1 | ASSFPGQGDGYT
TRBV6-6 | ASSYEDRSFQLF
TRBV7-2 | ASSLARTTAGTQY
TRBV11-2 | ASSLEGQSVETQY
TRBV3-1 | ASSQPPGGEQF
TRBV7-9 | ASSAYRGRGTDTQY
TRBV9 | ASSSSAATQETQY
TRBV7-9 | ASSLWLRSAGRTDTQY
TRBV6-2/TRBV6-3 | ASSSPGLGNEQF
TRBV6-1 | ASSPLPSDRQSIREQY
TRBV12-3/TRBV12-4 | ASSLGQYYEQY
TRBV7-2 | ASTLDLLANNEQF
TRBV20-1 | SLWVRDEQF
TRBV6-5 | ASSPNAGGFSQY
TRBV9 | ASSAGTSGSTDTQY
TRBV12-3/TRBV12-4 | ASTDRVDNYGYT
TRBV25-1 | ASSDPSSGANVLA